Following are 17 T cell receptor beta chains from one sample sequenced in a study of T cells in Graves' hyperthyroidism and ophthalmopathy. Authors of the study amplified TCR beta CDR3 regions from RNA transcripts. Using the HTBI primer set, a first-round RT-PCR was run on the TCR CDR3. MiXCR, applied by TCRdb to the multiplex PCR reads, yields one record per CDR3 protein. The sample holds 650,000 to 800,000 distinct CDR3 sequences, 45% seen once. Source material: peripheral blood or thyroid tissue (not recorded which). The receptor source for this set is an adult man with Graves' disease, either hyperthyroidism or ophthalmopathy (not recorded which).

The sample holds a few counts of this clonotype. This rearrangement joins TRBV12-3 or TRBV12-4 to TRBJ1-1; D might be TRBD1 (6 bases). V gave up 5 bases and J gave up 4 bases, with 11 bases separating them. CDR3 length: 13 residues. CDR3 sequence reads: CASSTDRLTEAFF. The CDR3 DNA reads TGTGCCAGCAGTACCGACAGGCTCACTGAAGCTTTCTTT.

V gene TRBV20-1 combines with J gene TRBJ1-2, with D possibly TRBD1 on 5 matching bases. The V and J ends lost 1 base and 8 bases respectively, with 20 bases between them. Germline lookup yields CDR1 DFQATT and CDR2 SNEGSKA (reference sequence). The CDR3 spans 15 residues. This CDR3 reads CSARGGGGETGGYTF. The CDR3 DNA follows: TGCAGTGCTAGAGGGGGCGGGGGTGAGACGGGGGGCTACACCTTC.

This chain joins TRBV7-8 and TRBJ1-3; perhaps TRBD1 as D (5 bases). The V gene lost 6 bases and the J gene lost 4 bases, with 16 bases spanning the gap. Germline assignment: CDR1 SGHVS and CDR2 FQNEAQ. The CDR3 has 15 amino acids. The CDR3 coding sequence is TGTGCCAGCAGTAATATCCAGGGTAACGGAAACACCATATATTTT. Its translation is CASSNIQGNGNTIYF.

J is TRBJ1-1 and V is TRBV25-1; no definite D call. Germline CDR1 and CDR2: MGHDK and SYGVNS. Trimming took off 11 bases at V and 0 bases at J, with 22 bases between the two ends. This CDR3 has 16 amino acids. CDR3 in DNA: TGTGCCTGGAGGCTTCGGCAGGCAAACATGAACACTGAAGCTTTCTTT. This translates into CAWRLRQANMNTEAFF.

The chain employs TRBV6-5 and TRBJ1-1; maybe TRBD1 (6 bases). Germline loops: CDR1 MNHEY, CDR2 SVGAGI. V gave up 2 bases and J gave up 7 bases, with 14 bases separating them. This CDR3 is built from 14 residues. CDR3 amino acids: CASSYGRGGIEAFF. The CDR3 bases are TGTGCCAGCAGTTACGGCAGGGGTGGAATTGAAGCTTTCTTT.

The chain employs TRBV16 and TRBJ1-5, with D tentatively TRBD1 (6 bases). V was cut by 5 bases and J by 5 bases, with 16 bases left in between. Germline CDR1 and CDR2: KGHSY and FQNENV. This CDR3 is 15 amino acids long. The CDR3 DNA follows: TGTGCCAGCAGCGTGATGGACAGCTCCTATCAGCCCCAGCATTTT. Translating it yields CASSVMDSSYQPQHF.

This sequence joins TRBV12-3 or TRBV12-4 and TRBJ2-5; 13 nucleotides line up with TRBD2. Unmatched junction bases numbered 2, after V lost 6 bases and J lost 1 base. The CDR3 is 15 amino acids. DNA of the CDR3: TGTGCCAGCAGGACTAGCGGGGGGATCCAAGAGACCCAGTACTTC. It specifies CASRTSGGIQETQYF.

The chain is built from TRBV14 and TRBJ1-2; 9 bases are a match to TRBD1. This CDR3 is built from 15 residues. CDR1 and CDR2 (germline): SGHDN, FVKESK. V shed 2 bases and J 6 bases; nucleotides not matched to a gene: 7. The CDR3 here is CASSQNWDRDNGYTF. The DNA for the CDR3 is TGTGCCAGCAGCCAAAACTGGGACAGGGATAATGGCTACACCTTC.

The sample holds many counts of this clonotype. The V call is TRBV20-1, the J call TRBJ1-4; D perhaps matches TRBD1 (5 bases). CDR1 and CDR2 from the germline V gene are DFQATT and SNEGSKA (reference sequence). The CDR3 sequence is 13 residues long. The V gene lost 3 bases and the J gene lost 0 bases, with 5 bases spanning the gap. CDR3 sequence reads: CSARTATNEKLFF. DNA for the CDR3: TGCAGTGCTAGGACAGCAACTAATGAAAAACTGTTTTTT.

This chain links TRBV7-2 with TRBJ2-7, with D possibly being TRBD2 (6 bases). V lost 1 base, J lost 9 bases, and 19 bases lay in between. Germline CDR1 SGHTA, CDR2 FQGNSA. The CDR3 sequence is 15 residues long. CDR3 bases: TGTGCCAGCAGCTTAGTAACGGGGGAGTGGAACGGGCAGTACTTC. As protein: CASSLVTGEWNGQYF.

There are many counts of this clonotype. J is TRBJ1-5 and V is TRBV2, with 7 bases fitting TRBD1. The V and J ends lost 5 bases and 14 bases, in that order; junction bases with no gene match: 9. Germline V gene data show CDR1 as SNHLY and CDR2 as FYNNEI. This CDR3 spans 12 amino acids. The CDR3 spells CASSSTGTEKHF. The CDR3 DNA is TGTGCCAGCAGTTCTACCGGGACAGAAAAGCATTTT. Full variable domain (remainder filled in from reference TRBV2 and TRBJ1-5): EPEVTQTPSHQVTQMGQEVILRCVPISNHLYFYWYRQILGQKVEFLVSFYNNEISEKSEIFDDQFSVERPDGSNFTLKIRSTKLEDSAMYFCASSSTGTEKHFGDGTRLSIL.

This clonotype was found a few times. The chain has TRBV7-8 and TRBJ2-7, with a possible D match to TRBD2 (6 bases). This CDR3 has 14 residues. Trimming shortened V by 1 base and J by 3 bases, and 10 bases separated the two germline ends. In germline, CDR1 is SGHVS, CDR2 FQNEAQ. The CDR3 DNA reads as TGTGCCAGCAGCTTAGACGCGGGAATCTACGAGCAGTACTTC. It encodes CASSLDAGIYEQYF.

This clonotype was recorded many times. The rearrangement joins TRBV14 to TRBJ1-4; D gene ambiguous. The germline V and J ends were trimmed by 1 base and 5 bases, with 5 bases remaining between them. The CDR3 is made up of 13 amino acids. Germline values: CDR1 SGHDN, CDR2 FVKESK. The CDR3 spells CASSQGWNEKLFF. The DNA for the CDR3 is TGTGCCAGCAGCCAAGGCTGGAATGAAAAACTGTTTTTT.

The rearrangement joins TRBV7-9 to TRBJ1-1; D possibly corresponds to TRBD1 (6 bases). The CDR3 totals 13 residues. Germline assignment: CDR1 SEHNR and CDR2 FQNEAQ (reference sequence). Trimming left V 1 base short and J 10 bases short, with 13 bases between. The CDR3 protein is CASSLGDRSGAFF. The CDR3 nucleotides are TGTGCCAGCAGCTTAGGAGACAGGTCGGGAGCTTTCTTT.

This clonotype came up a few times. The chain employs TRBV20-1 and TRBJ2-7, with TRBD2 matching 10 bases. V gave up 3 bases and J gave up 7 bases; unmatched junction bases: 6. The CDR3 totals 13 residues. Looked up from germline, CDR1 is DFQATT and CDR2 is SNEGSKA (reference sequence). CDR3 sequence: CSARTSGPGEQYF. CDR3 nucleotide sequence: TGCAGTGCTAGGACTAGCGGGCCGGGGGAGCAGTACTTC.

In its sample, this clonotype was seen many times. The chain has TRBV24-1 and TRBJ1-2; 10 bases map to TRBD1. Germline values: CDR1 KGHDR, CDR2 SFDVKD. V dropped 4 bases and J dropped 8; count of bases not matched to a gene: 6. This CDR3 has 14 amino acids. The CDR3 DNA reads TGTGCCACCAGTGACCCAGGGACAGGGGAGGGCTACACCTTC. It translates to CATSDPGTGEGYTF.

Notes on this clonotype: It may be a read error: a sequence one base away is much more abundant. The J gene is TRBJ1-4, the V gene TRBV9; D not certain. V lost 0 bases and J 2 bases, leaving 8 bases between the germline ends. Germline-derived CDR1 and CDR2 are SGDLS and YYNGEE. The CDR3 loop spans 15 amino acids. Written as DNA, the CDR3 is TGTGCCAGCAGCGTAGGGGGTTACACTAATGAAAAACTGTTTTTT. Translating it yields CASSVGGYTNEKLFF.